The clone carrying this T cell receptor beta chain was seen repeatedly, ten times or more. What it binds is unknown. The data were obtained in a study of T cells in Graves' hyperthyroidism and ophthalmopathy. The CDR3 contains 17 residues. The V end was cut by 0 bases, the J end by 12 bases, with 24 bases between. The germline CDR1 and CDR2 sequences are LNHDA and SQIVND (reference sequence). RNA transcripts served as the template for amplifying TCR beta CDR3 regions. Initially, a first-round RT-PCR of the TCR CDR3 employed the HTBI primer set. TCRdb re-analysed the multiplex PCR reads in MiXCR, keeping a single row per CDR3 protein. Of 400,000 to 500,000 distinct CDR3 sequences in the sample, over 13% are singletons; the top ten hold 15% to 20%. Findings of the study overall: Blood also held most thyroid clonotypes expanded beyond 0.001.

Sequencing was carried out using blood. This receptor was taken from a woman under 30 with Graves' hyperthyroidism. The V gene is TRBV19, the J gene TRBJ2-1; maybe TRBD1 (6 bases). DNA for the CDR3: TGTGCCAGTAGTATAGACCCTCTTGAACAACAGGGCCGTGCGCAGTTCTTC. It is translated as CASSIDPLEQQGRAQFF.